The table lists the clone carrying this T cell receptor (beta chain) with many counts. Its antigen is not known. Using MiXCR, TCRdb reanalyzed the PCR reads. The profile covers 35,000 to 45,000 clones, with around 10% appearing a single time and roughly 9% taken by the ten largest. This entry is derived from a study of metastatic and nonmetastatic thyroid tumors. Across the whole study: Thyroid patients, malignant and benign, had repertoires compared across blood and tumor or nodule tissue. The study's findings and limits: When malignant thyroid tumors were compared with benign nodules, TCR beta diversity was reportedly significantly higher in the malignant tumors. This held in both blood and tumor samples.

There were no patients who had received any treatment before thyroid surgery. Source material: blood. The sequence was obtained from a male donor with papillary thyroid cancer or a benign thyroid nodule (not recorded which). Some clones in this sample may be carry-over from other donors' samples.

Here the CDR3 reads CAISGPGLAGPYEQYF. In nucleotides, the CDR3 is TGTGCCATCAGTGGCCCGGGACTAGCGGGACCCTACGAGCAGTACTTC. This chain connects TRBV10-3 to TRBJ2-7, with TRBD2 identical over 13 bases. Germline CDR1 reads ENHRY; CDR2 reads SYGVKD. Trimming at V came to 4 bases and at J to 2 bases, leaving 5 bases not matched to a gene. This CDR3 contains 16 residues.